The clone carrying this T cell receptor beta chain occurred a few times. Trimming pared 1 base from V and 4 bases from J, leaving 4 bases between. CDR1 SEHNR and CDR2 FQNEAQ come from the germline V gene (reference sequence). CDR3 length: 12 amino acids. How the authors handled the data: Nucleated cell counts were estimated from reference gene primer amplification. Clones were read by immunoSEQ multiplex PCR, and TCRdb kept only the in-frame ones, dropping some. For V, J and clone size, that table is used; D and trimming come from the DNA. The repertoire holds 450,000 or so clones, roughly 90% seen once, with 1.5% to 1.7% in the top ten. This entry comes from a study of blood T cell repertoires in COVID-19.

The sequence came from a woman aged 40 to 50 with COVID-19, enrolled during active disease. Specimen: peripheral blood. V usage is TRBV7-9 and J usage is TRBJ1-1; D remains unclear. The CDR3, as DNA: TGTGCCAGCAGCTTAGGTAGCACTGAAGCTTTCTTT. Its protein product is CASSLGSTEAFF.